Below, one T cell receptor beta chain is given with its context. Its recognized antigen is unknown. Per-base quality was not reported, and no clone a single base away is much larger than it. The data derive from a study of cytomegalovirus exposure and HLA in healthy donors (dated by TCRdb to about 2017). A note on the overall study: In an earlier analysis of roughly 590 of the donors, around 290 Gb of sequence data and 90 million to 130 million unique TCR beta sequences from roughly 190 million T cells were reported. Of the approximately 400 genotyped donors, around 81% fell in the genetic ancestry cluster associated with self-reported Caucasian donors. A later genetic analysis used genome-wide SNP genotypes for about three fifths of the 666 donors, treating that subset as a discovery cohort. The number of typed donors differed by locus: roughly 629-630 for A, B, C, DRB1 and DQB1; some 500 for DQA1; approximately 600 for DPA1; and about 470 for DPB1. To study patterns of TCR occurrence, a later analysis re-analyzed previously published TCR beta repertoires from around 670 donors and added high-resolution HLA genotyping. The study aimed to test whether signatures of past pathogen exposure could be identified by cataloging public T cell receptors. An earlier analysis of about 600 of the donors used high-throughput TCR beta sequencing to judge whether each TCR beta V gene segment behaved as functional or pseudogenic. Donor age, sex, ethnicity and CMV serostatus were compiled together with the repertoire data. About 5 DR-DQ haplotypes were handled as single units for association and clustering, since linkage in the cohort was strong. Approximately 300 gigabases of sequencing data and 75 million to 85 million unique TCR sequences made up an early release that covered approximately 700 HLA-typed donors. The study used immunosequencing to profile the T cell repertoires of 666 subjects and linked those repertoires to cytomegalovirus serostatus. HLA typing included class I and class II loci at four-digit resolution. All discovery cohort repertoires had been generated using a single sequencing platform. On average, roughly 250,000 unique TCR beta nucleotide sequences were sequenced per donor among a few hundred genotyped donors of the cohort, with roughly 18% of those sequences being non-productive. Along with the approximately 700-subject first cohort, a separate validation cohort of around 110 different subjects was used. High-throughput TCR immunosequencing, statistical association of individual TCRs with disease status, and machine learning were combined to predict cytomegalovirus infection status. In the later analysis, no new phenotypic data were used to find candidate immune exposures; instead, reliance was placed on TCR beta sequences and their occurrence across donors. Beyond this particular receptor, the publication reports: A few of the identified cytomegalovirus-associated TCR beta chains were confirmed in vitro to be specific for cytomegalovirus antigens. Because HLA typing was unavailable for some donors at each locus, only the typed subset was used in association tests. This cohort had only TCR beta chains sequenced, and the lack of alpha or paired-chain data limited which features could be detected. The study listed 164 TCR beta chains as associated with cytomegalovirus. According to a later analysis, most CMV-associated TCR beta chains appeared to be HLA-restricted, and the HLA associations seemed to be driven largely by CMV exposure. Specific HLA alleles were associated with 15,000 to 20,000 TCR beta sequences at a false discovery rate of 0.05 in a later analysis. In a later genetic analysis, a missense DCLRE1C variant was associated with V-gene and J-gene trimming of TCR beta chains, and the association was replicated in an independent cohort. According to a later analysis, parvovirus B19, influenza, CMV and Epstein-Barr virus appeared linked to several top co-occurrence clusters. CMV serostatus was the only immune exposure information available for the cohort. Most TCR sequences were seen in very few donors, while some public TCRs were found in many individuals. In an earlier analysis of around 500 of the donors, most TCR beta V segments appeared in productive rearrangements about 90% or about 30% of the time, broadly matching IMGT annotations. In a later genetic analysis, fewer N-insertions in productive TCRs were reported among donors in an Asian-associated ancestry cluster than the roughly 640-donor mean. In a later analysis, HLA-associated TCR beta chains showed more clonal expansion and lower generation probabilities than non-associated chains that were equally common. In a later analysis, TCR association rates were found to vary across HLA loci, with the most associated TCRs seen for DRB1 alleles and the fewest for HLA-C alleles. The authors suggested that the approach could potentially be extended to other disease states and immunological phenotypes. A further reported finding was that TCR beta sequences accurately predicted the HLA-A and HLA-B alleles for most subjects in the first cohort. A cluster of highly shared sequence variants was judged likely to represent a technical artifact of the sequencing pipeline. Linkage disequilibrium might explain the correlated functional status among segregating V segments, but an unknown experimental factor could not be excluded. Assigning TCR associations to individual alleles was difficult when HLA alleles, especially DR and DQ, strongly co-occurred. Roughly uniform sequencing depth across donors was assumed in presence/absence analyses, although this assumption may not hold. Some IMGT-functional V segments, including TRBV6-2 and TRBV6-3, could not be distinguished by the 87-base-pair reads and were therefore excluded. The earlier analysis of 587 of the donors excluded over 15 rarely observed V segments, including chromosome 9 orphons, because counts were too low. The classifier was reported to diagnose cytomegalovirus status with high specificity and sensitivity in both the original and validation cohorts.

The germline V gene (reference sequence) specifies PRHDT as CDR1 and FYEKMQ as CDR2. Spanning cysteine to phenylalanine, the CDR3 consists of 16 amino acids. Only CDR3 DNA remains: 48 bases, in frame from the first base. The germline V end is reduced by 1 base and the J end by 4 bases; junction bases left unmatched: 4. Library preparation employed the immunoSEQ multiplex PCR assay. For the multiplex PCR, a mixture combining 60 forward primers for TCR Vbeta segments and 13 reverse primers for TCR Jbeta segments was used. Amplification of the CDR3 region of rearranged TCR beta genes was performed with a multiplex PCR assay on genomic DNA. Amplified TCR beta libraries were sequenced as 87-base-pair reads on the Illumina HiSeq System. Regarding the original processing steps: In a later analysis, some 80 million unique TCR beta chains were counted across the 690 or so repertoires, and about 9.9 million of these chains were shared by at least two donors. Raw reads were error-corrected and collapsed into unique sequences with a nearest-neighbor algorithm that merged closely related sequences to remove PCR and sequencing errors. To assign V, D and J gene segments, CDR3 sequences were aligned to IMGT reference sequences. For a sequence to be retained, a match of at least six nucleotides was required to both a V gene segment and a J gene segment. Rearrangements were classified as productive when the CDR3 lacked stop codons and remained in frame with V and J, and all other rearrangements were classified as non-productive. CDR3 was defined according to IMGT convention as the region running from the second conserved V-encoded cysteine to the conserved J-encoded phenylalanine. The earlier analysis of about 590 of the donors excluded sequences that lacked an unambiguous match to a single V gene segment. An earlier analysis of several hundred of the donors called V segments functional above 56.7% productive rearrangements and segregating when the between-donor standard deviation exceeded 5%. To diagnose cytomegalovirus status from the catalog of TCR beta chain sequences, a statistical classification framework was built. In a later analysis, V and J genes were assigned by comparing TCR nucleotide sequences against IMGT/GENE-DB human TR gene sequences. The TCRdist pipeline was used in a later analysis to assign CDR3 sequences and most-parsimonious VDJ recombination scenarios. In a later analysis, every TCR beta chain was defined by the combination of its CDR3 amino acid sequence and its V-gene family, and reads without a unique V-gene family were dropped. In a later analysis, some 600 highly shared, low-generation-probability nucleotide sequences were removed to address suspected cross-contamination and a sequencing artifact. A later analysis calculated a clonal expansion index for each public chain from normalized within-repertoire ranks of inferred template counts. A later analysis computed generation probabilities with a VDJ recombination model fitted to out-of-frame rearrangements, and checked the results against IGoR. In a later analysis, hypergeometric tests were used to score TCR-TCR, TCR-HLA and TCR-CMV co-occurrence, with a repertoire-size bias correction applied to TCR pairs. False discovery rates were estimated in a later analysis by permuting HLA or CMV assignments 20 times. A later analysis grouped co-occurring TCRs with DBSCAN, adding TCRdist sequence similarity when clustering within HLA-allele-positive subsets. Repertoires with fewer than 30,000 or more than 120,000 public chains, plus five repertoires with anomalous nucleotide sharing, were excluded from co-occurrence clustering. Sourced from immuneACCESS, this table was stored by TCRdb with only in-frame sequences that have V and J called. A share of the clones is absent; for the studies checked, an unresolved V gene accounts for under half, and the remainder has no known explanation. V and J calls and clone size are as listed in that table; D and trimming were resolved from the DNA. In this sample the table shows nearly 80,000 clones, over 70% of which occur a single time. Clones ranked in the top ten supply approximately 20% of the sample.

The cohort was made up of around 720 healthy bone marrow donors. All cohort members were sampled while nominally healthy, although unrecorded immune exposures were likely present. The donor tested CMV seropositive, placing the donor among the 310 or so seropositive members of the cohort. Every donor gave a peripheral blood sample, and the peripheral blood mononuclear cells from that sample were used for TCR beta sequencing. The Qiagen DNeasy Blood Extraction Kit was used to extract genomic DNA from the blood cell samples. In this chain, TRBV13 is recombined with TRBJ2-2; 9 junctional bases match TRBD1. Sequenced material: PBMCs. The clonotype comes from a woman between 35 and 50 years old in good health and CMV-seropositive. CDR3 reads: CASSLVGQGSTGELFF. The DNA sequence is given as TGTGCCAGCAGCTTAGTGGGACAGGGAAGCACCGGGGAGCTGTTTTTT.